This is a list of T cell receptor beta chains from one sample in a study of blood T cell repertoires in COVID-19. The protocol was immunoSEQ multiplex PCR, while the TCRdb copy is restricted to in-frame clones and leaves out a portion. The repertoire holds 150,000 to 200,000 clones, 79% seen once, with around 6% in the top ten. The sample consisted of peripheral blood. Every receptor here comes from a woman in her thirties or forties with COVID-19, enrolled during active disease. CDR3s include the opening cysteine and the closing phenylalanine or tryptophan. The order of the fields is J gene, clone size, D gene, V gene, CDR3 protein, CDR3 DNA. The D gene is left open where the match is weak. Only some rows state a clone size, as once, few, many or a class for expanded clones.

j_gene: TRBJ1-3; abundance: -; d_gene: -; v_gene: TRBV7-9; CDR3aa: CASSFDSRNTIYF; CDR3nt: TGTGCCAGCAGCTTCGACAGCCGGAACACCATATATTTT
j_gene: TRBJ2-7; abundance: -; d_gene: -; v_gene: TRBV11-2; CDR3aa: CASSATGNYEQYF; CDR3nt: TGTGCCAGCAGCGCTACGGGGAACTACGAGCAGTACTTC
j_gene: TRBJ2-5; abundance: -; d_gene: -; v_gene: TRBV5-5; CDR3aa: CASSFMKRAGKTQYF; CDR3nt: TGTGCCAGCAGCTTTATGAAGAGGGCCGGGAAGACCCAGTACTTC
j_gene: TRBJ1-3; abundance: -; d_gene: -; v_gene: TRBV3-1/TRBV3-2; CDR3aa: CASSLSLWSSGNTIYF; CDR3nt: TGTGCCAGCAGCCTTTCCCTGTGGAGCTCTGGAAACACCATATATTTT
j_gene: TRBJ2-7; abundance: -; d_gene: TRBD1; v_gene: TRBV7-9; CDR3aa: CASSNTGDRTYEQYF; CDR3nt: TGTGCCAGCAGCAATACCGGGGACAGAACCTACGAGCAGTACTTC
j_gene: TRBJ1-2; abundance: -; d_gene: -; v_gene: TRBV3-1/TRBV3-2; CDR3aa: CASSQGGGYTF; CDR3nt: TGTGCCAGCAGCCAAGGCGGTGGCTACACCTTC
j_gene: TRBJ2-1; abundance: -; d_gene: -; v_gene: TRBV13; CDR3aa: CASILQGNEQFF; CDR3nt: TGTGCCAGCATATTACAGGGAAATGAGCAGTTCTTC
j_gene: TRBJ2-1; abundance: few; d_gene: -; v_gene: TRBV7-2; CDR3aa: CASSLGGSRNEQFF; CDR3nt: TGTGCCAGCAGCTTAGGAGGGTCGCGAAATGAGCAGTTCTTC
j_gene: TRBJ2-1; abundance: -; d_gene: -; v_gene: TRBV7-2; CDR3aa: CASSYDYGEQFF; CDR3nt: TGTGCCAGCAGCTACGACTACGGTGAGCAGTTCTTC
j_gene: TRBJ1-5; abundance: -; d_gene: -; v_gene: TRBV18; CDR3aa: CASSANEVWGLNQPQHF; CDR3nt: TGTGCCAGCTCAGCGAACGAGGTGTGGGGACTCAATCAGCCCCAGCATTTT
j_gene: TRBJ2-3; abundance: -; d_gene: -; v_gene: TRBV27; CDR3aa: CASSLLSRLGSGTQYF; CDR3nt: TGTGCCAGCAGTCTGCTTTCGAGACTAGGTTCGGGGACGCAGTATTTT
j_gene: TRBJ2-5; abundance: -; d_gene: -; v_gene: TRBV7-2; CDR3aa: CASSPLFTQETQYF; CDR3nt: TGTGCCAGCAGCCCACTTTTTACCCAAGAGACCCAGTACTTC
j_gene: TRBJ2-3; abundance: -; d_gene: TRBD2; v_gene: TRBV5-4; CDR3aa: CASSLGGLAGGLGTDTQYF; CDR3nt: TGTGCCAGCAGCTTGGGTGGGCTAGCGGGGGGGCTCGGCACAGATACGCAGTATTTT
j_gene: TRBJ2-4; abundance: few; d_gene: -; v_gene: TRBV6-5; CDR3aa: CASSYSGGKNIQYF; CDR3nt: TGTGCCAGCAGTTACTCGGGGGGCAAAAACATTCAGTACTTC
j_gene: TRBJ2-1; abundance: -; d_gene: TRBD2; v_gene: TRBV6-6; CDR3aa: CASSPSGTAYNEQFF; CDR3nt: TGTGCCAGCAGTCCTAGCGGGACAGCCTACAATGAGCAGTTCTTC
j_gene: TRBJ2-7; abundance: once; d_gene: TRBD1; v_gene: TRBV6-5; CDR3aa: CASSRQGAREQYF; CDR3nt: TGTGCCAGCAGTCGACAGGGGGCGCGGGAGCAGTACTTC
j_gene: TRBJ1-2; abundance: -; d_gene: TRBD1; v_gene: TRBV5-4; CDR3aa: CASSLQAGGSHGYTF; CDR3nt: TGTGCCAGCAGCTTGCAGGCAGGGGGCAGCCATGGCTACACCTTC
j_gene: TRBJ2-3; abundance: -; d_gene: -; v_gene: TRBV27; CDR3aa: CASSLSRTGSDTQYF; CDR3nt: TGTGCCAGCAGTTTATCCCGGACGGGATCAGATACGCAGTATTTT
j_gene: TRBJ1-4; abundance: -; d_gene: TRBD1; v_gene: TRBV7-2; CDR3aa: CASSFRDRGEKLFF; CDR3nt: TGTGCCAGCAGCTTCCGGGACAGAGGGGAAAAACTGTTTTTT
j_gene: TRBJ2-7; abundance: -; d_gene: -; v_gene: TRBV7-9; CDR3aa: CASSSRGYEQYF; CDR3nt: TGTGCCAGCAGCTCCAGGGGTTACGAGCAGTACTTC
j_gene: TRBJ2-2; abundance: -; d_gene: -; v_gene: TRBV15; CDR3aa: CATSRDLTPTGELFF; CDR3nt: TGTGCCACCAGCAGAGATCTAACCCCGACCGGGGAGCTGTTTTTT
j_gene: TRBJ2-5; abundance: -; d_gene: -; v_gene: TRBV7-8; CDR3aa: CASTIPPGEETQYF; CDR3nt: TGTGCCAGCACCATTCCGCCGGGGGAAGAGACCCAGTACTTC
j_gene: TRBJ1-2; abundance: -; d_gene: -; v_gene: TRBV7-2; CDR3aa: CASSLTGAYGYTF; CDR3nt: TGTGCCAGCAGCTTGACAGGCGCCTATGGCTACACCTTC
j_gene: TRBJ2-1; abundance: -; d_gene: TRBD2; v_gene: TRBV4-2; CDR3aa: CASSQVGILGLGSNEQFF; CDR3nt: TGTGCCAGCAGCCAAGTGGGTATCCTAGGACTAGGCTCAAATGAGCAGTTCTTC
j_gene: TRBJ2-4; abundance: -; d_gene: TRBD1; v_gene: TRBV2; CDR3aa: CASSGQGTPNIQYF; CDR3nt: TGTGCCAGCAGTGGACAGGGGACCCCAAACATTCAGTACTTC
j_gene: TRBJ2-1; abundance: few; d_gene: TRBD2; v_gene: TRBV4-2; CDR3aa: CASSQGLEPLLFF; CDR3nt: TGTGCCAGCAGCCAGGGACTAGAGCCTCTCCTGTTCTTC
j_gene: TRBJ1-4; abundance: -; d_gene: -; v_gene: TRBV7-2; CDR3aa: CASSLAWGSNEKLFF; CDR3nt: TGTGCCAGCAGCTTAGCTTGGGGCTCCAATGAAAAACTGTTTTTT
j_gene: TRBJ2-3; abundance: few; d_gene: TRBD2; v_gene: TRBV5-1; CDR3aa: CASSLGLAGVDTQYF; CDR3nt: TGCGCCAGCAGCTTGGGACTAGCGGGAGTAGATACGCAGTATTTT
j_gene: TRBJ2-5; abundance: -; d_gene: -; v_gene: TRBV5-1; CDR3aa: CASSLGFRETQYF; CDR3nt: TGCGCCAGCAGCTTGGGCTTCAGAGAGACCCAGTACTTC
j_gene: TRBJ1-5; abundance: -; d_gene: TRBD1; v_gene: TRBV5-8; CDR3aa: CASSTDRGLGQPQHF; CDR3nt: TGTGCCAGCAGCACCGACAGGGGGCTAGGGCAGCCCCAGCATTTT
j_gene: TRBJ1-5; abundance: -; d_gene: TRBD1; v_gene: TRBV7-2; CDR3aa: CASSRDRPQPQHF; CDR3nt: TGTGCCAGCAGCCGGGACAGGCCCCAGCCCCAGCATTTT
j_gene: TRBJ2-1; abundance: -; d_gene: TRBD2; v_gene: TRBV15; CDR3aa: CATSRGSSYNEQFF; CDR3nt: TGTGCCACCAGCCGCGGGAGCTCCTACAATGAGCAGTTCTTC
j_gene: TRBJ1-5; abundance: few; d_gene: -; v_gene: TRBV6-4; CDR3aa: CASSEWGQGYQPQHF; CDR3nt: TGTGCCAGCAGTGAATGGGGTCAGGGGTATCAGCCCCAGCATTTT
j_gene: TRBJ1-1; abundance: once; d_gene: -; v_gene: TRBV10-3; CDR3aa: CAISRNTEAFF; CDR3nt: TGTGCCATCAGCAGGAACACTGAAGCTTTCTTT
j_gene: TRBJ1-6; abundance: many; d_gene: TRBD1; v_gene: TRBV6-4; CDR3aa: CASSDSTGGSPLHF; CDR3nt: TGTGCCAGCAGTGACTCGACAGGGGGCTCACCCCTCCACTTT
j_gene: TRBJ2-5; abundance: once; d_gene: -; v_gene: TRBV2; CDR3aa: CASTEQETQYF; CDR3nt: TGTGCCAGCACCGAGCAAGAGACCCAGTACTTC
j_gene: TRBJ1-5; abundance: -; d_gene: -; v_gene: TRBV7-2; CDR3aa: CASSLGGRYDQPQHF; CDR3nt: TGTGCCAGCAGCTTAGGGGGCAGGTATGATCAGCCCCAGCATTTT
j_gene: TRBJ2-7; abundance: -; d_gene: -; v_gene: TRBV11-2; CDR3aa: CASSGGDGREQYF; CDR3nt: TGTGCCAGCAGCGGGGGCGATGGACGCGAGCAGTACTTC
j_gene: TRBJ2-1; abundance: -; d_gene: TRBD1; v_gene: TRBV4-1; CDR3aa: CASSRGQGESYNEQFF; CDR3nt: TGCGCCAGCAGCCGAGGACAGGGAGAATCCTACAATGAGCAGTTCTTC
j_gene: TRBJ2-2; abundance: -; d_gene: -; v_gene: TRBV10-1; CDR3aa: CASSDPPGTGELFF; CDR3nt: TGCGCCAGCAGCGACCCCCCAGGGACCGGGGAGCTGTTTTTT
j_gene: TRBJ2-2; abundance: -; d_gene: TRBD2; v_gene: TRBV6-6; CDR3aa: CASAPITGGGFGELFF; CDR3nt: TGTGCCAGCGCCCCCATAACGGGAGGAGGTTTCGGGGAGCTGTTTTTT
j_gene: TRBJ2-5; abundance: -; d_gene: -; v_gene: TRBV3-1/TRBV3-2; CDR3aa: CASSQARGGTPGDQYF; CDR3nt: TGTGCCAGCAGCCAAGCCCGGGGCGGGACCCCGGGGGACCAGTACTTC
j_gene: TRBJ2-5; abundance: -; d_gene: -; v_gene: TRBV3-1/TRBV3-2; CDR3aa: CASSQEGVIRGYQETQYF; CDR3nt: TGTGCCAGCAGCCAAGAAGGGGTGATTAGGGGGTACCAAGAGACCCAGTACTTC
j_gene: TRBJ2-3; abundance: -; d_gene: -; v_gene: TRBV5-1; CDR3aa: CASSFDAGLTDTQYF; CDR3nt: TGCGCCAGCAGCTTCGATGCGGGACTCACAGATACGCAGTATTTT
j_gene: TRBJ2-2; abundance: -; d_gene: TRBD2; v_gene: TRBV5-1; CDR3aa: CASSLTLAGSTNTGELFF; CDR3nt: TGCGCCAGCAGCTTGACACTAGCGGGATCTACGAACACCGGGGAGCTGTTTTTT
j_gene: TRBJ2-5; abundance: -; d_gene: TRBD2; v_gene: TRBV29-1; CDR3aa: CSVEGSGGRAETQYF; CDR3nt: TGCAGCGTTGAAGGGAGCGGGGGCCGTGCAGAGACCCAGTACTTC
j_gene: TRBJ1-4; abundance: once; d_gene: -; v_gene: TRBV3-1/TRBV3-2; CDR3aa: CASSQGQWELFF; CDR3nt: TGTGCCAGCAGCCAAGGACAGTGGGAACTGTTTTTT